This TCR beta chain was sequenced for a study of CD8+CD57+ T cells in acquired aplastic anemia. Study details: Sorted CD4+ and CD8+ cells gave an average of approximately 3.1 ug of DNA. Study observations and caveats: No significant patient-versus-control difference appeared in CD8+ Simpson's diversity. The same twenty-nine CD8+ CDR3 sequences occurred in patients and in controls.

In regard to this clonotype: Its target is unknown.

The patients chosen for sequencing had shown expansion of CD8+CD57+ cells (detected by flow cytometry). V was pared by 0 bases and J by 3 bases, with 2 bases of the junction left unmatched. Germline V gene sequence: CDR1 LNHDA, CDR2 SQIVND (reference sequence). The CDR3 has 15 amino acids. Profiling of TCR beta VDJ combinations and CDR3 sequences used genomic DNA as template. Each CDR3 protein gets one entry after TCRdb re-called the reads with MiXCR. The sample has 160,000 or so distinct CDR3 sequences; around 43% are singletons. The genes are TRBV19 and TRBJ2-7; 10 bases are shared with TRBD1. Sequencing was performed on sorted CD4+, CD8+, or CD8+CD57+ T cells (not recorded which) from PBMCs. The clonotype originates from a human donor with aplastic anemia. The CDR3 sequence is CASSIDGTGDYEQYF. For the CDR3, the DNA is TGTGCCAGTAGTATAGACGGGACAGGGGACTACGAGCAGTACTTC.